The clone carrying this T cell receptor (beta chain) has just a few counts. The antigen is undetermined. The primer mix had 60 Vbeta and 13 Jbeta primers. Profiled with immunoSEQ multiplex PCR; TCRdb holds only in-frame clones, not every one. The table includes under 150,000 clones, 70% to 90% detected once. This sample is drawn from a study of cytomegalovirus exposure and HLA in healthy donors. General study results and limits: Reportedly, TCR beta sequences accurately predicted HLA-A and HLA-B alleles in most subjects. Earlier analysis looked at TCR beta V segments, and most were productive about 87% or about 30% of the time.

The V end was cut by 8 bases, the J end by 4 bases, with 18 bases between. The CDR3 is 14 residues long. Germline CDR1 and CDR2: SNHLY and FYNNEI. There were likely unrecorded immune exposures, though donors were nominally healthy when sampled. The chain joins TRBV2 to TRBJ2-7, with a possible D match to TRBD1 (5 bases). The sequence came from a woman between 40 and 55 years old in good health and CMV-seropositive. Sequenced input: PBMCs. The CDR3 bases are TGTGCCAGCCGGCGGCGGCAGGGTGGGTACGAGCAGTACTTC. Its protein product is CASRRRQGGYEQYF.